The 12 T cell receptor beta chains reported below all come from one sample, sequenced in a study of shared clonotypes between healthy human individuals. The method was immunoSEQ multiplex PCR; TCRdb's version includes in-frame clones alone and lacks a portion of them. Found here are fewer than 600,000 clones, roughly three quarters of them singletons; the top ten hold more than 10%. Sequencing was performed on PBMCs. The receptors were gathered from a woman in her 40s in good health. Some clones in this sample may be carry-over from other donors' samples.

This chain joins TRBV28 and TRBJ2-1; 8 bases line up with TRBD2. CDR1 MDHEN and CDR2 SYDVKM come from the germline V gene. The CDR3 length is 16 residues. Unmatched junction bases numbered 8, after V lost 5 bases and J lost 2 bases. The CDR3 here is CASSPPERETYNEQFF. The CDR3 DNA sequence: TGTGCCAGCAGTCCTCCCGAGCGGGAGACCTACAATGAGCAGTTCTTC.

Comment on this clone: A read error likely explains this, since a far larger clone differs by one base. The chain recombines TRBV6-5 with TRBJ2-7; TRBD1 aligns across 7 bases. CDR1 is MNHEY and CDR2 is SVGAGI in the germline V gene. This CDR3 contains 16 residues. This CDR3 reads CASGYGTPGGSYEQYF. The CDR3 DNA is TGTGCCAGCGGTTACGGGACCCCAGGGGGCTCCTACGAGCAGTACTTC.

For the CDR3, the DNA is TGTGCCAGCAGTGATACCGGTCCAGCGGGAGTTGGTGGCTCCTACGAGCAGTACTTC. The encoded protein is CASSDTGPAGVGGSYEQYF. The chain joins TRBV2 to TRBJ2-7; 8 nucleotides line up with TRBD2. This CDR3 has 19 amino acids. Germline V gene lookup returns CDR1 SNHLY and CDR2 FYNNEI. J gave up 0 bases and V 3 bases, and 16 bases lay outside the gene matches.

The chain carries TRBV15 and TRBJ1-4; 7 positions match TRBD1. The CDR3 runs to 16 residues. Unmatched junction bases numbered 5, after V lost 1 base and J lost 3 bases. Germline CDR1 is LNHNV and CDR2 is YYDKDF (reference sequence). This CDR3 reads CATSRAPGQPNEKLFF. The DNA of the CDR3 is TGTGCCACCAGCAGAGCCCCGGGACAGCCTAATGAAAAACTGTTTTTT.

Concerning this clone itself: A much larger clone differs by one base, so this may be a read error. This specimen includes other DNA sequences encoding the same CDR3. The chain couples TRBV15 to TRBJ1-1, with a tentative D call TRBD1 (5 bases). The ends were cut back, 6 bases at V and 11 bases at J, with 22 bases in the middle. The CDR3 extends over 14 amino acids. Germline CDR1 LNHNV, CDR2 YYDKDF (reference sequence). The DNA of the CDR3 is TGTGCCACCAGGACGGGGCGGGGGAGGAGTGAGGCTTTCTTT. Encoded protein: CATRTGRGRSEAFF.

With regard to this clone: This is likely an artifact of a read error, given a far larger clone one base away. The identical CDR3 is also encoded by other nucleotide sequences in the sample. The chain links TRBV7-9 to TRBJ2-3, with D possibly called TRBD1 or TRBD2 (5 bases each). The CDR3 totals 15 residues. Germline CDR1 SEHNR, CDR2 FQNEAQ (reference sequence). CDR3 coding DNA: TGCGCCAGCAGCTTAGGGGTAGCGCACACAGATACGCAGTATTTT. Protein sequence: CASSLGVAHTDTQYF. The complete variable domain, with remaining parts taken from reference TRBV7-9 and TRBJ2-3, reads DTGVSQNPRHKITKRGQNVTFRCDPISEHNRLYWYRQTLGQGPEFLTYFQNEAQLEKSRLLSDRFSAERPKGSFSTLEIQRTEQGDSAMYLCASSLGVAHTDTQYFGPGTRLTVL.

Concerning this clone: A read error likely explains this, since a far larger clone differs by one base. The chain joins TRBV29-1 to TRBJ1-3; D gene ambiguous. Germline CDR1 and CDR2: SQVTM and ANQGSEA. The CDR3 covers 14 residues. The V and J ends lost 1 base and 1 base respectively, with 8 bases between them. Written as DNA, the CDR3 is TGCAGCGTTGAAGGGTTAGGGTCTGGAAACACCATATATTTT. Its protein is CSVEGLGSGNTIYF. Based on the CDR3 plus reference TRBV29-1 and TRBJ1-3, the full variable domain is SAVISQKPSRDICQRGTSLTIQCQVDSQVTMMFWYRQQPGQSLTLIATANQGSEATYESGFVIDKFPISRPNLTFSTLTVSNMSPEDSSIYLCSVEGLGSGNTIYFGEGSWLTVV.

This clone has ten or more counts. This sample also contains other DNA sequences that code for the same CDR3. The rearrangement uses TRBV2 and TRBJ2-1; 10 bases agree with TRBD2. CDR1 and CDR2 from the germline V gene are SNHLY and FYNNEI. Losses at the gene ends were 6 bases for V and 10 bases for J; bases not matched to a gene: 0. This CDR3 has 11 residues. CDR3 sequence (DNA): TGTGCCAGCAGACTAGCGGGAGAGCAGTTCTTC. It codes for CASRLAGEQFF.

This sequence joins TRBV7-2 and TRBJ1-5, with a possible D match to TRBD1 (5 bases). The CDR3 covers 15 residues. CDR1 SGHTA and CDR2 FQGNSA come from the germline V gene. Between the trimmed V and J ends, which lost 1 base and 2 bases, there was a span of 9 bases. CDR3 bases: TGTGCCAGCAGCTTAGTAACAGGTGGCAATCAGCCCCAGCATTTT. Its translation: CASSLVTGGNQPQHF.

CDR3 coding DNA: TGTGCCAGCAGCTTCGGACAAAACAATCAGCCCCAGCATTTT. This gives the protein CASSFGQNNQPQHF. This chain links TRBV7-2 with TRBJ1-5; weak D call: TRBD1 (5 bases). Per germline, CDR1 SGHTA and CDR2 FQGNSA. V was cut by 3 bases and J by 3 bases, with 9 bases left in between. The CDR3 totals 14 residues.

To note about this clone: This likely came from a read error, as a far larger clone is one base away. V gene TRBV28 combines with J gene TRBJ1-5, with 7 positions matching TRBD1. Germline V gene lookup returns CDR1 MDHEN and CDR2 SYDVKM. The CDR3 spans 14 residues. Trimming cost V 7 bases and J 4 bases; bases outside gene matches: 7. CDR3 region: CASNLTGNNQPQHF. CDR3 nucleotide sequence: TGTGCCAGCAACCTGACAGGGAATAATCAGCCCCAGCATTTT.

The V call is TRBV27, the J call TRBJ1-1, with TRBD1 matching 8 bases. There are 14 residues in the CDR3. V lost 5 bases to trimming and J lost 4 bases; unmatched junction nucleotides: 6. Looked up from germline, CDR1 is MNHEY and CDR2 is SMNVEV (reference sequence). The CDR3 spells CASSPTRGRTEAFF. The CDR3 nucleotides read TGTGCCAGCAGTCCAACCAGGGGGCGCACTGAAGCTTTCTTT.